This T cell receptor (beta chain) was captured in a study of blood T cell repertoires in COVID-19. Study overall: T cells, B-cell-depleted T cells, or PBMCs provided the cDNA or gDNA that served as material.

Germline V gives CDR1 SGHDT, CDR2 YYEEEE. This CDR3 is 18 amino acids long. V lost 2 bases to trimming and J lost 0 bases; unmatched junction nucleotides: 8. Original processing notes: Amplification of reference gene primers was used by the study to estimate nucleated cell counts. Clones were read by immunoSEQ multiplex PCR, and TCRdb kept only the in-frame ones, dropping some. V, J and clone size reflect that table, while D and trimming were determined from the DNA. This sample has about 64,000 clones, with over 60% found just once. The clonotype comes from a human donor in a cohort sampled during active COVID-19. The sequenced sample consisted of peripheral blood. V and J are TRBV5-6 and TRBJ2-3; 11 bases agree with TRBD2. As DNA, the CDR3 is TGTGCCAGCAGCTTACTAGCGGGGGCCCACCCTAGCACAGATACGCAGTATTTT. Its protein is CASSLLAGAHPSTDTQYF.